This paragraph covers one TCR beta chain sequence. Its antigen is currently unknown. The data were obtained in a study of cytomegalovirus exposure and HLA in healthy donors. The overall study: The roughly 130 validation repertoires used the same platform as the approximately 700 first-cohort repertoires (as reported by a later analysis).

Donors were drawn from the roughly 110-subject validation cohort, separate from the 666-subject first cohort. Here immunoSEQ multiplex PCR was the method, and the copy in TCRdb shows in-frame clones only, minus some. The data hold approximately 190,000 clones, with around 80% observed a single time. Study-level findings and limits: The study recorded 150 to 200 TCR beta chains that were cytomegalovirus-associated. Clusters of TCRs from the first cohort tended to co-occur in the 110 or so validation repertoires (as a later analysis found).

Sequencing used PBMCs. This TCR was sampled from a woman aged 25 to 39 in good health and CMV-seropositive.

CDR3 nucleotides: TGTGCCAGCAGCGTCTTAGACAGTTTGAACACTGAAGCTTTCTTT. This gives the protein CASSVLDSLNTEAFF. The genes are TRBV9 and TRBJ1-1, with D possibly TRBD1 on 5 matching bases. The germline gives CDR1 SGDLS, CDR2 YYNGEE. The CDR3 sequence is 15 residues long. Trimming cost V 2 bases and J 0 bases, with 11 bases left between them. The full variable domain, its missing parts supplied by reference TRBV9 and TRBJ1-1, is DSGVTQTPKHLITATGQRVTLRCSPRSGDLSVYWYQQSLDQGLQFLIQYYNGEERAKGNILERFSAQQFPDLHSELNLSSLELGDSALYFCASSVLDSLNTEAFFGQGTRLTVV.